These 6 T cell receptor beta chains came from one sample sequenced in a study of T-cell reconstitution after alpha-beta-depleted transplantation in children. TCRbeta library construction was performed incorporating unique molecular identifiers. TCRdb used MiXCR to reprocess the PCR reads, holding one entry per CDR3 protein. The profile shows about 260,000 distinct CDR3 sequences, more than 9% of them singletons. The sequencing here drew on peripheral blood, taken 180 days after TCRalphabeta/CD19-depleted stem cell transplant. Every receptor here comes from a male patient between 2 and 15 years old who had a stem cell transplant for chronic granulomatous disease, so the T cells may come from the graft donor.

V gene TRBV7-2 combines with J gene TRBJ1-6, with D possibly being TRBD1 (6 bases). Trimming took 2 bases from V and 3 from J, leaving 8 bases between them. The CDR3 is made up of 15 amino acids. CDR1 is SGHTA and CDR2 is FQGNSA in the germline V gene. DNA of the CDR3: TGTGCCAGCAGCTTAACGGACAGCTATAATTCACCCCTCCACTTT. Amino acids: CASSLTDSYNSPLHF. Based on the CDR3 plus reference TRBV7-2 and TRBJ1-6, the full variable domain is GAGVSQSPSNKVTEKGKDVELRCDPISGHTALYWYRQSLGQGLEFLIYFQGNSAPDKSGLPSDRFSAERTGGSVSTLTIQRTQQEDSAVYLCASSLTDSYNSPLHFGNGTRLTVT.

This clonotype was counted between two and nine times. The V gene is TRBV18, the J gene TRBJ2-1, with TRBD2 matching 8 bases. Losses at the gene ends were 4 bases for V and 5 bases for J; bases not matched to a gene: 7. The CDR3 loop spans 15 amino acids. Germline V gives CDR1 KGHSH, CDR2 LQKENI. DNA of the CDR3: TGTGCCAGCTCACGGATAGCGGGAATCGACAATGAGCAGTTCTTC. It codes for CASSRIAGIDNEQFF.

This clonotype was seen repeatedly, ten times or more. The rearrangement joins TRBV6-2 or TRBV6-3 to TRBJ2-1, with a weak D call TRBD2 (6 bases). This CDR3 contains 14 residues. Germline V CDR1 and CDR2: MNHEY, SVGEGT. V shed 5 bases and J shed 5 bases, with 13 bases lying between them. The CDR3 DNA reads TGTGCCAGCAGTCCCGGGACTCTCAACAATGAGCAGTTCTTC. Protein: CASSPGTLNNEQFF.

This clonotype was seen ten or more times. The CDR3, as DNA: TGTGCCAGCAGTCTTAAGGAAGGACAGAACAATCACTACAATGAGCAGTTCTTC. Translated, it gives CASSLKEGQNNHYNEQFF. The chain uses TRBV28 and TRBJ2-1; D perhaps matches TRBD1 (6 bases). Germline V gene sequence: CDR1 MDHEN, CDR2 SYDVKM. This CDR3 is built from 18 residues. V gave up 5 bases and J gave up 3 bases, with 23 bases separating them.

In its sample, this clonotype was seen a few times. This may be a read error: a much more frequent sequence differs by one nucleotide. J is TRBJ2-7 and V is TRBV29-1; possibly TRBD2 for D (6 bases). Trimming pared 4 bases from V and 2 bases from J, leaving 6 bases between. CDR3 length equals 11 residues. The V gene's germline CDR1 is SQVTM and CDR2 ANQGSEA. This CDR3 reads CSVAGAYEQYF. The CDR3 DNA reads as TGCAGCGTTGCGGGGGCCTACGAGCAGTACTTC.

Comment on this clonotype: This may come from a read error, since a much larger clone is one base off. The chain recombines TRBV27 with TRBJ1-4; no firm D call. The CDR3 runs 17 residues. Germline-derived CDR1 and CDR2 are MNHEY and SMNVEV (reference sequence). V was shortened by 5 bases and J by 8 bases, with 24 bases between the two germline ends. Here the CDR3 reads CASSSLVTSGGREKLFF. CDR3 bases: TGTGCCAGCAGTAGCCTCGTGACATCCGGAGGACGGGAAAAACTGTTTTTT. Combining the CDR3 with reference TRBV27 and TRBJ1-4 gives the whole variable domain EAQVTQNPRYLITVTGKKLTVTCSQNMNHEYMSWYRQDPGLGLRQIYYSMNVEVTDKGDVPEGYKVSRKEKRNFPLILESPSPNQTSLYFCASSSLVTSGGREKLFFGSGTQLSVL.